This T cell receptor beta chain was captured in a study of prognosis after radiotherapy for stage I lung cancer. Germline values: CDR1 MNHNS, CDR2 SASEGT. The CDR3 covers 13 residues. V was clipped by 6 bases and J by 6 bases, with 12 bases between them. By sample fraction, this clonotype is medium-sized. Its specificity is unknown. From genomic DNA, two-round multiplex PCR was used to amplify TCR beta CDR3. Primers targeting each individual TRBV and TRBJ gene were applied in first-round PCR. TCRdb analysed the multiplex PCR reads with MiXCR anew, one entry per CDR3 protein. Here the sample spans 15,000 to 20,000 distinct CDR3 sequences, about 50% being singletons. Study-wide results and caveats: Reportedly, TRBV and TRBJ gene usage differed by presence of metastases in patients. In patients who developed distant metastases, Shannon entropy measured after stereotactic body radiation therapy was lower, and baseline Shannon entropy was not associated with metastases.

The receptor was derived from a donor of 50 years or more with non-small cell lung cancer. The source was PBMCs, collected before or after stereotactic body radiation therapy (not recorded which). The genes are TRBV6-1 and TRBJ2-1; D uncertain. CDR3 nucleotides: TGTGCCAGCAGCCAACCGCCCTCCAATGAGCAGTTCTTC. As protein: CASSQPPSNEQFF.